This TCR beta chain is drawn from a study of beta chain features in type 1 diabetes. Study-wide findings and caveats: In every one of the four CD4+ subsets, TCRB CDR3s were moderately but significantly shorter in Type 1 diabetes patients.

The table lists this clone with a few counts. Its antigen is unidentified. CDR3 length: 14 residues. Per the germline V gene, CDR1 is LNHDA and CDR2 is SQIVND (reference sequence). With V trimmed by 3 bases and J by 10 bases, 5 bases remained unmatched. cDNA synthesis used the whole RNA isolate, giving expressed TCRB sequences. Clones were sequenced by immunoSEQ multiplex PCR, and TCRdb holds only the in-frame ones, with some missing. The table shows about 240,000 clones, with 14% occurring only once. The rearrangement uses TRBV19 and TRBJ2-1; 11 nucleotides line up with TRBD2. Sequenced material: naive CD4+ T cells from blood. This TCR was recovered from a man aged 25-45 years with type 1 diabetes. The CDR3 loop reads CASSITSGSLEQFF. The DNA of the CDR3 is TGTGCCAGTAGTATTACTAGCGGGAGTTTAGAGCAGTTCTTC.